This T cell receptor (beta chain) stems from a study of cytomegalovirus exposure and HLA in healthy donors. The CDR3 has 16 residues. Trimming left V 2 bases short and J 1 base short, with 11 bases between. Germline lookup yields CDR1 SEHNR and CDR2 FQNEAQ (reference sequence). As for this clone: The antigen is unknown.

13 Jbeta primers and 60 Vbeta primers were used for the PCR. Profiled with immunoSEQ multiplex PCR; TCRdb holds only in-frame clones, not every one. This sample has about 160,000 clones, with about 72% found just once. Study-level points and caveats: Information on immune exposure was restricted to one variable (CMV serostatus). Later analysis suggested most CMV-associated TCR beta chains were HLA-restricted. Most TCRs appeared rarely, but some public TCRs recurred in many donors.

Material: PBMCs. The J gene is TRBJ1-4, the V gene TRBV7-9; tentatively, D is TRBD1 (6 bases). The origin of this receptor is a man aged 50 or older in good health and CMV-seropositive. CDR3 DNA: TGTGCCAGCAGCTTACTAGGGGGGGGAACTAATGAAAAACTGTTTTTT. It encodes CASSLLGGGTNEKLFF.